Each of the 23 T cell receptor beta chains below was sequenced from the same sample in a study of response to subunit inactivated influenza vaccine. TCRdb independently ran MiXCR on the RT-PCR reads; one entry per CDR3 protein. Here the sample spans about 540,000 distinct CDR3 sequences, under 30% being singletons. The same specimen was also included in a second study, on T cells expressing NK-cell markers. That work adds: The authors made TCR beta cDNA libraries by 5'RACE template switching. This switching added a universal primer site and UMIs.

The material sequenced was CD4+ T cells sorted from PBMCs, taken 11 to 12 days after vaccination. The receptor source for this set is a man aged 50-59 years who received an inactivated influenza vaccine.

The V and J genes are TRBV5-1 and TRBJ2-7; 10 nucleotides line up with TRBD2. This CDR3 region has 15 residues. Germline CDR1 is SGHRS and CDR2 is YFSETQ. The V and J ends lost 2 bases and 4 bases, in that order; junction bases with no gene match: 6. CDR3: CASSLAGGDLYEQYF. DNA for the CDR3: TGCGCCAGCAGCTTAGCGGGAGGGGATCTGTACGAGCAGTACTTC.

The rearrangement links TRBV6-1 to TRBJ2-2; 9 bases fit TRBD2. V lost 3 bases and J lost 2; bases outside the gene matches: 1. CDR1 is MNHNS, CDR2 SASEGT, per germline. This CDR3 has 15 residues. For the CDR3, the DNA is TGTGCCAGCAGTGATAGCGGGAGAAACACCGGGGAGCTGTTTTTT. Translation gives CASSDSGRNTGELFF.

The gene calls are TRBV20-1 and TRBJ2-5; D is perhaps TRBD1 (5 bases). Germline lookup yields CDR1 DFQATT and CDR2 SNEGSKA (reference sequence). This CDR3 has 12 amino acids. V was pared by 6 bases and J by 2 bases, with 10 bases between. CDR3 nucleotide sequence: TGCAGTGCGAAGCAGGGACAAGAGACCCAGTACTTC. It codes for CSAKQGQETQYF.

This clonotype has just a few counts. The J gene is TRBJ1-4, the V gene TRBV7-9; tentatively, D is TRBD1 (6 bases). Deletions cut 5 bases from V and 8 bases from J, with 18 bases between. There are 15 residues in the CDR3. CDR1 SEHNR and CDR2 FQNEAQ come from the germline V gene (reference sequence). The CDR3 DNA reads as TGTGCCAGCAGCCTCGCGACAGGCGGAGGCGAAAAACTGTTTTTT. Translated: CASSLATGGGEKLFF.

CDR3 region: CASTLESTNEKLFF. CDR3 nucleotide sequence: TGTGCCAGCACTTTGGAATCGACTAATGAAAAACTGTTTTTT. V and J are TRBV6-5 and TRBJ1-4; D unresolved. Germline-derived CDR1 and CDR2 are MNHEY and SVGAGI. V was pared by 7 bases and J by 2 bases, with 11 bases between. The CDR3 extends over 14 amino acids.

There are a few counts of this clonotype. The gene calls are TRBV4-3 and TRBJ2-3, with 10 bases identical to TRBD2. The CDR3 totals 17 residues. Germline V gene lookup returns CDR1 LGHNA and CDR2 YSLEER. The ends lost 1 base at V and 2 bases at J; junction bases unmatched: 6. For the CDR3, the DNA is TGCGCCAGCAGCCAAGGGATAGCGGGAGGTTTCACAGATACGCAGTATTTT. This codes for CASSQGIAGGFTDTQYF.

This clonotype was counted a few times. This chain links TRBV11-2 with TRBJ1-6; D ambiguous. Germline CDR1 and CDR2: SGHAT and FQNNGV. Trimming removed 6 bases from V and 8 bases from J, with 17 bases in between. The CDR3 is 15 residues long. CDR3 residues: CASRLTLNSDSPLHF. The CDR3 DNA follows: TGTGCCAGCAGGTTAACCTTAAACAGCGATTCACCCCTCCACTTT.

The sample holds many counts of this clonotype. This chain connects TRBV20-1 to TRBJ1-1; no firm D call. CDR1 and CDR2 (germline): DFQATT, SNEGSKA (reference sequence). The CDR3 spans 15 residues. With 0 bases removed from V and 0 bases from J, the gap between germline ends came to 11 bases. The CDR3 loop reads CSAREGTVMNTEAFF. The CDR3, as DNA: TGCAGTGCTAGAGAGGGAACAGTCATGAACACTGAAGCTTTCTTT.

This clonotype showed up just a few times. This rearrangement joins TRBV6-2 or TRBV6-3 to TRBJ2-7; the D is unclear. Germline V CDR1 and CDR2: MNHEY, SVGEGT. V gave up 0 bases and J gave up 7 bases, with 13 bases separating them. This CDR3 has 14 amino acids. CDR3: CASSYSTVLLEQYF. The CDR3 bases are TGTGCCAGCAGTTACTCGACGGTTCTTTTGGAGCAGTACTTC.

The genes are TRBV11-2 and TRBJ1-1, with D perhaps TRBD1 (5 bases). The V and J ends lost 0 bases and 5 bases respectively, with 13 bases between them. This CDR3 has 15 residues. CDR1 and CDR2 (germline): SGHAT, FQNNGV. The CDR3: CASSLDRARVTEAFF. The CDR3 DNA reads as TGTGCCAGCAGCTTAGATCGGGCCAGGGTGACTGAAGCTTTCTTT. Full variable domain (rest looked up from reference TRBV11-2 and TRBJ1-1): EAGVAQSPRYKIIEKRQSVAFWCNPISGHATLYWYQQILGQGPKLLIQFQNNGVVDDSQLPKDRFSAERLKGVDSTLKIQPAKLEDSAVYLCASSLDRARVTEAFFGQGTRLTVV.

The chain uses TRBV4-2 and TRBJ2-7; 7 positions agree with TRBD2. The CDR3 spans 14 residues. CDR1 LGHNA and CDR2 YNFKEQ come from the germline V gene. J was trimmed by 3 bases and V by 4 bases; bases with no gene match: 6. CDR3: CASSPAGRLYEQYF. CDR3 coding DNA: TGTGCCAGCAGCCCCGCCGGGAGGCTCTACGAGCAGTACTTC.

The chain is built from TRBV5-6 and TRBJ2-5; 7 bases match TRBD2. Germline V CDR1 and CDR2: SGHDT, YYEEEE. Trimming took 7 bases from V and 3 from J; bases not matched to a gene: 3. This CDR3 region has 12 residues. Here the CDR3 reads CASELAEETQYF. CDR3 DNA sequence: TGTGCCAGCGAGCTAGCGGAAGAGACCCAGTACTTC.

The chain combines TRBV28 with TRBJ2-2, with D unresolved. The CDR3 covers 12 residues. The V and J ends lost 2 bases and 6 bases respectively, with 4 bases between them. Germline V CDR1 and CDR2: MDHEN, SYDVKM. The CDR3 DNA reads TGTGCCAGCAGTTTACCTGCCGGGGAGCTGTTTTTT. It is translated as CASSLPAGELFF.

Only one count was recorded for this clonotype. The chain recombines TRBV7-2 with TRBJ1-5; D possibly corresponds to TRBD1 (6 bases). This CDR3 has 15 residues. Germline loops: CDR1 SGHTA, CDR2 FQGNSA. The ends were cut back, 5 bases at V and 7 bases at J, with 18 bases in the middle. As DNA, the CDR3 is TGTGCCAGCAGCCCCGCGAGGGGGTTGGGGCAGCCCCAGCATTTT. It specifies CASSPARGLGQPQHF.

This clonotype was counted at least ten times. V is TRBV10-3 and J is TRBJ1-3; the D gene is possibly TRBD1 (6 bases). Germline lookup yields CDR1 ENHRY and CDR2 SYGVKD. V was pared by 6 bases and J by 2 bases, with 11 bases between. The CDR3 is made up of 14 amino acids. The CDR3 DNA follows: TGTGCCATCAGCGAAACAGGGCCTGGAAACACCATATATTTT. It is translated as CAISETGPGNTIYF.

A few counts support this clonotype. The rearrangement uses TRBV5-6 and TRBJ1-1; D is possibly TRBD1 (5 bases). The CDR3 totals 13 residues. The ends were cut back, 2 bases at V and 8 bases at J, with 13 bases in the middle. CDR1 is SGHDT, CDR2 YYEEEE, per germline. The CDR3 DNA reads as TGTGCCAGCAGCTTCGGGGACGGAGGAGAAGCTTTCTTT. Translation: CASSFGDGGEAFF.

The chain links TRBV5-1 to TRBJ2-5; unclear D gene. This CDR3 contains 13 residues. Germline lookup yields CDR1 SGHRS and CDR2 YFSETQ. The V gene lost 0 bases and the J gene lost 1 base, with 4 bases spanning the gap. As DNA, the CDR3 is TGCGCCAGCAGCTTGGTCATCCAAGAGACCCAGTACTTC. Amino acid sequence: CASSLVIQETQYF.

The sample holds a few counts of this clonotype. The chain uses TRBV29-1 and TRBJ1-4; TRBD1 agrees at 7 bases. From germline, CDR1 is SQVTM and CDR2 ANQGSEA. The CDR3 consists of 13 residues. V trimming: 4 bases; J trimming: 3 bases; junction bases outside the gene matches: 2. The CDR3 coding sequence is TGCAGCGTTGTGGGACAGCCTAATGAAAAACTGTTTTTT. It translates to CSVVGQPNEKLFF.

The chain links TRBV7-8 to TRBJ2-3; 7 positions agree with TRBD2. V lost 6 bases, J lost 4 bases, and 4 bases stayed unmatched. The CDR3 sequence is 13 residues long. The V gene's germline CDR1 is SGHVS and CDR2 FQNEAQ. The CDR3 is CASRLASADTQYF. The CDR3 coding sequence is TGTGCCAGCAGACTAGCGAGTGCAGATACGCAGTATTTT.

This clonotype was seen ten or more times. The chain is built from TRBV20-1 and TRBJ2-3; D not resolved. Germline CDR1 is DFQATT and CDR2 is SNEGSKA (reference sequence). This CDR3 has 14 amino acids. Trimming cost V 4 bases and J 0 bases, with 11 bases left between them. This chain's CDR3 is CSAIRPASTDTQYF. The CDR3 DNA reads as TGCAGTGCTATCCGTCCAGCTAGCACAGATACGCAGTATTTT.

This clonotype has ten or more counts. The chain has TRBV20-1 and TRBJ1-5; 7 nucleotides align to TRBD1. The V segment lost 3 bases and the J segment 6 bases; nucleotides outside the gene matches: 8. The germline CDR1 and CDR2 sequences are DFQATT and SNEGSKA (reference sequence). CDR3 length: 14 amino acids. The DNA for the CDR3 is TGCAGTGCTAGTTCTCCGGACAGGAGTCAGCCCCAGCATTTT. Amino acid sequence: CSASSPDRSQPQHF.

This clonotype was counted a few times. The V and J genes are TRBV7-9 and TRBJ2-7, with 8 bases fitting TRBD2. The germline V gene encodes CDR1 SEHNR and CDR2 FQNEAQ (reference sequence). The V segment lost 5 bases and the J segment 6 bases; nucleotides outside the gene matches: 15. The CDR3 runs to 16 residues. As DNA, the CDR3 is TGTGCCAGCAGCCTCTTGGCCTCAGCGGGAGTTTCCGAGCAGTACTTC. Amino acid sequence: CASSLLASAGVSEQYF.

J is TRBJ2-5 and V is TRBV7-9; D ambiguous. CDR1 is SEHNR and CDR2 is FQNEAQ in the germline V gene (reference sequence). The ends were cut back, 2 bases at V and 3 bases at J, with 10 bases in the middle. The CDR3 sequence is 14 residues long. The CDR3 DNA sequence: TGTGCCAGCAGCTTATCGGACGCTAAAGAGACCCAGTACTTC. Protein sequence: CASSLSDAKETQYF.